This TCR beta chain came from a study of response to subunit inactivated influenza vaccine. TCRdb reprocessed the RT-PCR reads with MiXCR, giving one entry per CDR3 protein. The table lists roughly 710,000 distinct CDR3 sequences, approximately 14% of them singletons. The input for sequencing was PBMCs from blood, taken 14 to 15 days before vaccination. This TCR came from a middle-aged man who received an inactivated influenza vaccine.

The CDR3 nucleotides are TGCAGTGCTAGAGATAGGACCCCTACGCAGTATTTT. It encodes CSARDRTPTQYF. This chain joins TRBV20-1 and TRBJ2-3; the D is unclear. Trimming shortened V by 0 bases and J by 8 bases, and 9 bases separated the two germline ends. The CDR3 is 12 amino acids. Germline CDR1 reads DFQATT; CDR2 reads SNEGSKA (reference sequence).